This T cell receptor (beta chain) derives from a study of cytomegalovirus exposure and HLA in healthy donors. J lost 9 bases, V lost 6 bases, and 6 bases had no gene match. Germline V lookup: CDR1 MNHEY, CDR2 SVGAGI. This CDR3 is built from 13 residues. Generated by immunoSEQ multiplex PCR, the TCRdb table keeps only in-frame clones and is missing some. The sample has under 400,000 clones, 75% to 90% seen once. The sequence was obtained from a woman aged 18-30 years in good health and CMV-seronegative. Sequenced: PBMCs. This chain links TRBV6-5 with TRBJ1-4; 8 nucleotides match TRBD1. The CDR3 DNA is TGTGCCAGCAGGGACAGGGACTCCAAAAAACTGTTTTTT. As protein: CASRDRDSKKLFF.